These 10 T cell receptor beta chains share one sample of origin, sequenced in a study of cytomegalovirus exposure and HLA in healthy donors. Primers for the PCR totalled 60 Vbeta and 13 Jbeta. Method: immunoSEQ multiplex PCR; TCRdb's copy keeps in-frame clones and lacks some. The table lists 150,000 to 200,000 clones, roughly 9.5% of them singletons. Input material: PBMCs. The source of these receptors is a woman aged 30 to 39 in good health and CMV-seropositive.

There are a few counts of this clone. The rearrangement links TRBV9 to TRBJ1-2, with 10 bases lining up with TRBD1. The germline CDR1 and CDR2 sequences are SGDLS and YYNGEE. Trimming took 2 bases from V and 7 from J; bases not matched to a gene: 5. The CDR3 extends over 14 amino acids. CDR3: CASSVDRGLSGYTF. The CDR3 DNA follows: TGTGCCAGCAGCGTCGACAGGGGGCTTTCTGGCTACACCTTC.

J is TRBJ1-2 and V is TRBV18; 7 bases map to TRBD1. This CDR3 is 18 amino acids long. J lost 6 bases, V lost 1 base, and 17 bases had no gene match. Germline V lookup: CDR1 KGHSH, CDR2 LQKENI. DNA of the CDR3: TGTGCCAGCTCACCACTCAATTTGAGGGGACAGCTACTTGATGGCTACACCTTC. Its protein is CASSPLNLRGQLLDGYTF.

This clone was detected only a few times. CDR3 amino acids: CASSLGPGQSNYGYTF. The DNA for the CDR3 is TGTGCCAGCAGTTTAGGGCCTGGACAATCTAACTATGGCTACACCTTC. The gene calls are TRBV27 and TRBJ1-2; TRBD1 might be the D (5 bases). V lost 2 bases to trimming and J lost 0 bases, with 13 bases between them. There are 16 residues in the CDR3. CDR1 is MNHEY and CDR2 is SMNVEV in the germline V gene (reference sequence).

This chain uses TRBV11-2 with TRBJ2-3; tentatively, D is TRBD2 (5 bases). Germline assignment: CDR1 SGHAT and CDR2 FQNNGV. The CDR3 has 16 amino acids. V lost 1 base to trimming and J lost 3 bases, with 14 bases between them. The CDR3 is CASSLGPAVYTDTQYF. In DNA form, the CDR3 reads TGTGCCAGCAGCTTAGGGCCAGCGGTGTATACAGATACGCAGTATTTT.

The chain joins TRBV11-2 to TRBJ2-7; 8 bases agree with TRBD1. Germline values: CDR1 SGHAT, CDR2 FQNNGV. The CDR3 contains 14 residues. Unmatched junction bases numbered 9, after V lost 5 bases and J lost 6 bases. CDR3: CASSLGQGWGEQYF. The CDR3 bases are TGTGCCAGCAGCCTTGGACAGGGTTGGGGCGAGCAGTACTTC. Using reference TRBV11-2 and TRBJ2-7 for the parts outside the CDR3, the full variable domain is EAGVAQSPRYKIIEKRQSVAFWCNPISGHATLYWYQQILGQGPKLLIQFQNNGVVDDSQLPKDRFSAERLKGVDSTLKIQPAKLEDSAVYLCASSLGQGWGEQYFGPGTRLTVT.

The rearrangement uses TRBV9 and TRBJ1-2; possible D gene TRBD1, 5 bases. Per germline, CDR1 SGDLS and CDR2 YYNGEE. V was trimmed by 3 bases and J by 5 bases, leaving 11 bases between them. The CDR3 totals 13 residues. CDR3 sequence (DNA): TGTGCCAGCAGCGGGAGCAGGGTGTATGGCTACACCTTC. Translated: CASSGSRVYGYTF.

This clone came up a few times. This sequence joins TRBV5-6 and TRBJ1-5; the D gene is possibly TRBD1 (6 bases). Germline V gene lookup returns CDR1 SGHDT and CDR2 YYEEEE. The V end lost 4 bases, the J end lost 0 bases, and 11 bases lay between the germline ends. The CDR3 is 15 amino acids. CDR3 in DNA: TGTGCCAGCAGCAACAGGGAGTATAGCAATCAGCCCCAGCATTTT. Protein sequence: CASSNREYSNQPQHF.

The CDR3 loop is CASSETGSFGYTF. DNA for the CDR3: TGCGCCAGCAGTGAGACAGGGTCCTTTGGCTACACCTTC. This chain links TRBV10-1 with TRBJ1-2; perhaps TRBD1 as D (6 bases). V was trimmed by 2 bases and J by 7 bases, leaving 11 bases between them. The length of the CDR3 is 13 residues. Germline V gene data show CDR1 as WNHNN and CDR2 as SYGVQD (reference sequence).

The genes are TRBV21-1 and TRBJ1-5; TRBD1, the table's D call, lacks a check against the DNA. TRBV21-1 is deemed a pseudogene. The CDR3 length is 20 residues. CDR3 amino acids: CASSKIFADRGKKSNQPQHF. In DNA, the CDR3 is TGTGCCAGCAGCAAAATTTTTGCGGACAGGGGGAAAAAGAGCAATCAGCCCCAGCATTTT.

The sample holds a few counts of this clone. V and J are TRBV9 and TRBJ1-4, with TRBD1 matching 8 bases. Trimming removed 7 bases from V and 4 bases from J; junction bases left unmatched: 6. This CDR3 region has 14 residues. Germline loops: CDR1 SGDLS, CDR2 YYNGEE. The CDR3 DNA is TGTGCCAGCGGCAGGACAGGGAGTAATGAAAAACTGTTTTTT. This encodes CASGRTGSNEKLFF.